Shown below are 30 T cell receptor beta chains from a single sample sequenced in a study of neurological immune-mediated disorders. Time point meaning: longitudinal time-point 2. TCRdb independently ran MiXCR on the 5' RACE reads; one entry per CDR3 protein. The sample gives about 33,000 distinct CDR3 sequences, around 13% of which show up once; roughly 2.2% is in the top ten. Sequencing was performed on PBMCs. These receptors came from a woman in her thirties or forties in good health.

This clonotype was observed many times. This chain links TRBV5-1 with TRBJ1-2, with no clear D. This CDR3 is built from 14 residues. CDR1 is SGHRS and CDR2 is YFSETQ in the germline V gene. Deletions cut 0 bases from V and 0 bases from J, with 6 bases between. The CDR3 loop is CASSLERANYGYTF. The CDR3 nucleotides read TGCGCCAGCAGCTTGGAACGGGCTAACTATGGCTACACCTTC.

There are many counts of this clonotype. The J gene is TRBJ2-2, the V gene TRBV12-5, with D maybe TRBD1 (5 bases). Germline V gene sequence: CDR1 LGHNT, CDR2 FRNRAP. This CDR3 is built from 15 residues. V was trimmed by 9 bases and J by 1 base, leaving 15 bases between them. The DNA of the CDR3 is TGTGCTAGCGCCTTAAGGGGATTGAACACCGGGGAGCTGTTTTTT. Protein product: CASALRGLNTGELFF.

At least ten counts were recorded for this clonotype. The CDR3 here is CAVRGSTNYGYTF. The CDR3 region has the DNA TGTGCCGTAAGGGGCAGTACTAACTATGGCTACACCTTC. The gene calls are TRBV10-3 and TRBJ1-2; perhaps TRBD1 as D (5 bases). V lost 11 bases to trimming and J lost 0 bases, with 13 bases between them. Germline assignment: CDR1 ENHRY and CDR2 SYGVKD. This CDR3 contains 13 residues.

This clonotype has ten or more counts. The chain uses TRBV12-3 or TRBV12-4 and TRBJ2-4; D uncertain. The CDR3 runs 14 residues. V shed 5 bases and J shed 0 bases, with 8 bases lying between them. CDR3 sequence (DNA): TGTGCCAGCAGTCGGCCCAGAGCCAAAAACATTCAGTACTTC. Translating gives CASSRPRAKNIQYF.

V usage is TRBV15 and J usage is TRBJ1-2; unclear D gene. Germline V gives CDR1 LNHNV, CDR2 YYDKDF (reference sequence). This CDR3 region has 14 residues. V dropped 0 bases and J dropped 9 bases, with 14 bases sitting between them. Written as DNA, the CDR3 is TGTGCCACCAGCAGAGATCGATCCCGATACCGCTACACCTTC. Its translation is CATSRDRSRYRYTF.

This clonotype came up a few times. The gene calls are TRBV5-1 and TRBJ1-2; 10 bases are a match to TRBD1. The trim removed 4 bases at V and 8 bases at J, leaving 11 bases unmatched. Germline CDR1 is SGHRS and CDR2 is YFSETQ. The CDR3 length is 15 residues. CDR3 coding DNA: TGCGCCAGCAGCCCGGAGACAGGGGGCGTAGGAGGCTACACCTTC. Its protein product is CASSPETGGVGGYTF.

This clonotype occurred many times. The chain carries TRBV19 and TRBJ2-3; 8 nucleotides line up with TRBD2. Germline V gene data show CDR1 as LNHDA and CDR2 as SQIVND (reference sequence). The CDR3 extends over 14 amino acids. V trimming: 4 bases; J trimming: 5 bases; junction bases outside the gene matches: 5. CDR3 amino acids: CASSTDGRGDTQYF. The DNA for the CDR3 is TGTGCCAGTAGTACCGACGGGAGGGGAGATACGCAGTATTTT.

The table lists this clonotype with many counts. The chain links TRBV5-8 to TRBJ2-2; a weak D match, TRBD1 (7 bases). The V gene's germline CDR1 is SGHTS and CDR2 YDEGEE. Trimming removed 6 bases at V and 7 bases at J, with 13 bases between. The CDR3 contains 13 residues. This chain's CDR3 is CASTRGEGGELFF. The CDR3 DNA reads TGTGCCAGCACCAGGGGGGAAGGCGGGGAGCTGTTTTTT.

This clonotype was seen ten or more times. The chain joins TRBV12-3 or TRBV12-4 to TRBJ2-2; a possible D gene is TRBD1 (5 bases). CDR3 length: 15 amino acids. V was clipped by 0 bases and J by 1 base, with 6 bases between them. CDR3 amino acids: CASSLARVNTGELFF. CDR3 DNA: TGTGCCAGCAGTTTAGCCAGGGTGAACACCGGGGAGCTGTTTTTT.

There are many counts of this clonotype. The chain has TRBV7-2 and TRBJ1-2, with no clear D. Deletions cut 5 bases from V and 3 bases from J, with 13 bases between. This CDR3 contains 14 residues. Germline V CDR1 and CDR2: SGHTA, FQGNSA. Here the CDR3 DNA reads TGTGCCAGCAGCCGTCCACTTGGGGACTATGGCTACACCTTC. Protein: CASSRPLGDYGYTF.

In this sample, this clonotype turned up many times. This chain connects TRBV6-2 or TRBV6-3 to TRBJ1-1; 8 bases map to TRBD1. V lost 5 bases and J lost 10; bases outside the gene matches: 9. The CDR3 length is 13 residues. Germline V gives CDR1 MNHEY, CDR2 SVGEGT. CDR3 amino acids: CASSIRGHDGAFF. CDR3 nucleotide sequence: TGTGCCAGCAGTATCAGGGGGCACGACGGAGCTTTCTTT.

This clonotype was picked up many times. The rearrangement links TRBV6-5 to TRBJ2-2; 11 bases match TRBD2. The germline gives CDR1 MNHEY, CDR2 SVGAGI. Losses at the gene ends were 5 bases for V and 5 bases for J; bases not matched to a gene: 13. The length of the CDR3 is 18 residues. CDR3 in amino acids: CASSLGTSGPMGTGELFF. Written as DNA, the CDR3 is TGTGCCAGCAGTCTCGGGACTAGCGGTCCCATGGGGACCGGGGAGCTGTTTTTT.

This clonotype showed up many times. The J gene is TRBJ2-1, the V gene TRBV12-3 or TRBV12-4; D possibly corresponds to TRBD2 (5 bases). The germline V and J ends were trimmed by 8 bases and 6 bases, with 20 bases remaining between them. The CDR3 is 15 residues long. For the CDR3, the DNA is TGTGCCAGCCAAGTTGATTACATAGGGAGCAATGAGCAGTTCTTC. This translates into CASQVDYIGSNEQFF.

This clonotype was seen repeatedly, ten times or more. The chain couples TRBV29-1 to TRBJ2-2, with D uncertain. The CDR3 consists of 13 residues. V was cut by 0 bases and J by 9 bases, with 11 bases left in between. CDR1 and CDR2 from the germline V gene are SQVTM and ANQGSEA. The CDR3 loop reads CSVEEGPPRELFF. The CDR3 DNA reads TGCAGCGTTGAAGAAGGGCCGCCGCGGGAGCTGTTTTTT.

This clonotype was counted many times. J is TRBJ2-7 and V is TRBV5-1, with 9 bases matching TRBD1. This CDR3 has 12 amino acids. The germline CDR1 and CDR2 sequences are SGHRS and YFSETQ. V gave up 3 bases and J gave up 5 bases; unmatched junction bases: 0. CDR3 nucleotides: TGCGCCAGCAGCTGGACAGGGGACGAGCAGTACTTC. Translation: CASSWTGDEQYF.

The sample holds a few counts of this clonotype. This chain connects TRBV19 to TRBJ1-2; no firm D call. Germline V CDR1 and CDR2: LNHDA, SQIVND (reference sequence). The CDR3 length is 14 residues. Trimming shortened V by 3 bases and J by 1 base, and 9 bases separated the two germline ends. CDR3 in amino acids: CASSMYSLNYGYTF. The CDR3 region has the DNA TGTGCCAGTAGTATGTACAGCCTTAACTATGGCTACACCTTC. The full variable domain, rest sourced from reference TRBV19 and TRBJ1-2, is DGGITQSPKYLFRKEGQNVTLSCEQNLNHDAMYWYRQDPGQGLRLIYYSQIVNDFQKGDIAEGYSVSREKKESFPLTVTSAQKNPTAFYLCASSMYSLNYGYTFGSGTRLTVV.

There are many counts of this clonotype. The V call is TRBV7-9, the J call TRBJ2-1; perhaps TRBD2 as D (6 bases). Trimming took off 10 bases at V and 7 bases at J, with 17 bases between the two ends. Germline V gene sequence: CDR1 SEHNR, CDR2 FQNEAQ (reference sequence). The CDR3 runs 13 residues. CDR3 bases: TGTGCCACCCCACCTCCCGGGGGAAATGAGCAGTTCTTC. Translation: CATPPPGGNEQFF. Based on the CDR3 plus reference TRBV7-9 and TRBJ2-1, the full variable domain is DTGVSQNPRHKITKRGQNVTFRCDPISEHNRLYWYRQTLGQGPEFLTYFQNEAQLEKSRLLSDRFSAERPKGSFSTLEIQRTEQGDSAMYLCATPPPGGNEQFFGPGTRLTVL.

This clonotype was detected many times. The chain has TRBV29-1 and TRBJ2-7; no reliable D call. V lost 1 base, J lost 0 bases, and 7 bases lay in between. Germline loops: CDR1 SQVTM, CDR2 ANQGSEA. The CDR3 length is 13 residues. Here the CDR3 DNA reads TGCAGCGTTGAAGGGGTTAACTCCTACGAGCAGTACTTC. It is translated as CSVEGVNSYEQYF.

This clonotype was recorded many times. A much bigger clone sits one base away, suggesting this may be a read error. This chain links TRBV10-3 with TRBJ2-2, with D perhaps being TRBD1 or TRBD2 (5 bases each). From germline, CDR1 is ENHRY and CDR2 SYGVKD. Trimming cost V 0 bases and J 3 bases, with 17 bases left between them. CDR3 length: 18 residues. The CDR3 region is CAISESGPGLTDTGELFF. Written as DNA, the CDR3 is TGTGCCATCAGTGAGTCGGGTCCGGGGCTAACGGACACCGGGGAGCTGTTTTTT.

This clonotype has a handful of counts. The chain uses TRBV20-1 and TRBJ2-1; D remains unclear. Germline V gives CDR1 DFQATT, CDR2 SNEGSKA (reference sequence). The CDR3 has 11 amino acids. Trimming removed 3 bases from V and 6 bases from J, with 6 bases in between. CDR3 bases: TGCAGTGCTAGCCAGGCCAATGAGCAGTTCTTC. This encodes CSASQANEQFF.

This clonotype has ten or more counts. The DNA for the CDR3 is TGTGCCAGCAGCGTAACTCAGAACACCGGGGAGCTGTTTTTT. It is translated as CASSVTQNTGELFF. This chain uses TRBV9 with TRBJ2-2; no clear D. The V gene lost 1 base and the J gene lost 1 base, with 5 bases spanning the gap. The CDR3 length is 14 residues. Per the germline V gene, CDR1 is SGDLS and CDR2 is YYNGEE.

This clonotype was counted many times. V is TRBV9 and J is TRBJ2-7; 7 bases match TRBD2. This CDR3 comprises 14 residues. Germline V lookup: CDR1 SGDLS, CDR2 YYNGEE. The V gene end was trimmed by 2 bases and the J gene end by 5 bases; junction bases not matched to a gene: 7. Written as DNA, the CDR3 is TGTGCCAGCAGCGTGGCGGGAGCTTACCACGAGCAGTACTTC. Amino acid sequence: CASSVAGAYHEQYF.

This clonotype was detected ten times or more. The chain uses TRBV6-6 and TRBJ1-1; 7 bases line up with TRBD1. Looked up from germline, CDR1 is MNHNY and CDR2 is SVGAGI (reference sequence). The CDR3 consists of 15 residues. V dropped 5 bases and J dropped 5; count of bases not matched to a gene: 11. CDR3 DNA: TGTGCCAGCAGTGAGATTACAGGGGTGCTTACTGAAGCTTTCTTT. It is translated as CASSEITGVLTEAFF.

This clonotype showed up many times. The J gene is TRBJ1-1, the V gene TRBV5-1, with TRBD1 matching 8 bases. The CDR3 contains 14 residues. Germline V lookup: CDR1 SGHRS, CDR2 YFSETQ. V dropped 4 bases and J dropped 4; count of bases not matched to a gene: 6. The CDR3 spells CASSLLQGGTEAFF. The DNA for the CDR3 is TGCGCCAGCAGCCTCCTACAGGGGGGCACTGAAGCTTTCTTT.

In this sample, this clonotype turned up many times. The CDR3 here is CASSSSTTDTQYF. The CDR3, as DNA: TGTGCCAGCAGCTCCTCGACGACAGATACGCAGTATTTT. The chain is built from TRBV7-2 and TRBJ2-3, with unresolved D. Germline lookup yields CDR1 SGHTA and CDR2 FQGNSA. Deletions cut 4 bases from V and 3 bases from J, with 8 bases between. The CDR3 contains 13 residues.

In this sample, this clonotype turned up many times. The CDR3 sequence: CAISESGTADQPQHF. The CDR3, as DNA: TGTGCCATCAGTGAGTCGGGGACAGCCGATCAGCCCCAGCATTTT. The chain carries TRBV10-3 and TRBJ1-5; the match to TRBD1 covers 7 bases. V lost 0 bases to trimming and J lost 5 bases; unmatched junction nucleotides: 4. Germline V CDR1 and CDR2: ENHRY, SYGVKD. This CDR3 spans 15 amino acids.

The rearrangement uses TRBV6-6 and TRBJ2-2; 7 bases map to TRBD1. After removal of 10 bases from V and 3 bases from J, the junction contained 8 bases not matched to a gene. The CDR3 loop spans 14 amino acids. Germline V CDR1 and CDR2: MNHNY, SVGAGI (reference sequence). DNA of the CDR3: TGTGCCACGCAATACAGGGGTGACACCGGGGAGCTGTTTTTT. Protein product: CATQYRGDTGELFF.

This clonotype was counted at least ten times. This chain joins TRBV4-1 and TRBJ2-7; 10 bases agree with TRBD1. The V gene end was trimmed by 2 bases and the J gene end by 3 bases; junction bases not matched to a gene: 4. The CDR3 is 15 amino acids. CDR1 and CDR2 from the germline V gene are MGHRA and YSYEKL. The chain's CDR3 is CASSQIGTGVYEQYF. The CDR3 DNA sequence: TGCGCCAGCAGCCAAATCGGGACAGGGGTCTACGAGCAGTACTTC.

This clonotype was seen at least ten times. The gene calls are TRBV2 and TRBJ1-2; no firm D call. V shed 5 bases and J shed 8 bases, with 15 bases lying between them. CDR1 and CDR2 from the germline V gene are SNHLY and FYNNEI. The CDR3 consists of 13 residues. The CDR3 DNA is TGTGCCAGCAGTCCAGACGGTGGATGGGGCTACACCTTC. This gives the protein CASSPDGGWGYTF.

The table lists this clonotype with many counts. The rearrangement links TRBV12-3 or TRBV12-4 to TRBJ2-5; TRBD2 agrees at 8 bases. The junction had 6 bases not matched to a gene; V was cut back by 8 bases and J by 4 bases. CDR3 length: 13 residues. The CDR3 protein is CASRKRGLETQYF. CDR3 DNA sequence: TGTGCCAGCCGGAAGCGGGGGTTAGAGACCCAGTACTTC.